This entry lists 7 T cell receptor beta chains sequenced from one sample in a study of cytomegalovirus exposure and HLA in healthy donors. A multiplex PCR was run with 60 Vbeta primers and 13 Jbeta primers. Sequencing used immunoSEQ multiplex PCR; TCRdb keeps in-frame clones, though not all of them. The table includes tens of thousands of clones, roughly 76% detected once. Sequencing input: PBMCs. The receptors shown here come from a woman aged 40 to 50 in good health and CMV-seronegative.

The rearrangement links TRBV10-2 to TRBJ1-5, with D unclear. This CDR3 has 15 amino acids. Germline V gene sequence: CDR1 WSHSY, CDR2 SAAADI. V was trimmed by 8 bases and J by 7 bases, leaving 21 bases between them. Written as DNA, the CDR3 is TGCGCCAGCCGACTACACCAAAACCCGGAACAGCCCCAGCATTTT. It is translated as CASRLHQNPEQPQHF.

This clone was seen a handful of times. The chain employs TRBV28 and TRBJ2-7, with D tentatively TRBD1 (5 bases). CDR3 size: 14 residues. In germline, CDR1 is MDHEN, CDR2 SYDVKM. The V and J ends lost 6 bases and 2 bases respectively, with 14 bases between them. CDR3 region: CASSPGWGAYEQYF. CDR3 nucleotides: TGTGCCAGCAGCCCCGGGTGGGGCGCCTACGAGCAGTACTTC. Filled out from reference TRBV28 and TRBJ2-7, the complete variable domain reads DVKVTQSSRYLVKRTGEKVFLECVQDMDHENMFWYRQDPGLGLRLIYFSYDVKMKEKGDIPEGYSVSREKKERFSLILESASTNQTSMYLCASSPGWGAYEQYFGPGTRLTVT.

The V call is TRBV5-1, the J call TRBJ2-7, with a tentative D call TRBD1 (6 bases). The CDR3 contains 12 residues. The V gene lost 4 bases and the J gene lost 2 bases, with 7 bases spanning the gap. Germline V lookup: CDR1 SGHRS, CDR2 YFSETQ. Written as DNA, the CDR3 is TGCGCCAGCAGCCAGGGGACCTACGAGCAGTACTTC. This translates into CASSQGTYEQYF.

This chain joins TRBV6-5 and TRBJ2-2, with unresolved D. The CDR3 consists of 15 residues. Germline V gene sequence: CDR1 MNHEY, CDR2 SVGAGI. V was cut by 1 base and J by 7 bases, with 13 bases left in between. CDR3 coding DNA: TGTGCCAGCAGTTACTTTAGGTGGAGAGGCGGGGAGCTGTTTTTT. Translation: CASSYFRWRGGELFF.

The CDR3 DNA follows: TGCGCCAGCAGCCTGGGAAGGGTAGCGGGGAGGCCGTCAAATACGCAGTATTTT. This gives the protein CASSLGRVAGRPSNTQYF. The chain has TRBV5-1 and TRBJ2-3; 8 bases fit TRBD2. This CDR3 spans 18 amino acids. Germline loops: CDR1 SGHRS, CDR2 YFSETQ. J gave up 7 bases and V 4 bases, and 20 bases lay outside the gene matches.

The chain uses TRBV30 and TRBJ2-5; TRBD2 matches 12 bases. The germline V gene encodes CDR1 GTSNPN and CDR2 SVGIG (reference sequence). The CDR3 length is 17 residues. With V trimmed by 2 bases and J by 2 bases, 9 bases remained unmatched. Here the CDR3 reads CAWSPLAGGRGQETQYF. In DNA form, the CDR3 reads TGTGCCTGGAGTCCCCTAGCGGGAGGGCGGGGGCAAGAGACCCAGTACTTC.

The J gene is TRBJ2-3, the V gene TRBV25-1, with 8 bases matching TRBD2. CDR1 MGHDK and CDR2 SYGVNS come from the germline V gene. CDR3 length: 14 amino acids. Germline trimming cut 4 bases from V and 3 bases from J; bases unmatched to any gene: 3. The CDR3 reads CASSGVAGTDTQYF. The CDR3 nucleotides are TGTGCCAGCAGTGGGGTAGCGGGGACAGATACGCAGTATTTT.